The clone carrying this T cell receptor (beta chain) was found many times. Its antigen is as yet unknown. Arm-PCR of CDR3 regions with iRepertoire HTBI primers generated TCR beta libraries. In TCRdb, the multiplex PCR reads were re-called with MiXCR into one record per CDR3 protein. Of 300,000 or so distinct CDR3 sequences listed, roughly a fifth were seen once; the top ten hold 29%. The entry originates in a study of regulatory T cells in long-lasting Graves disease. Overall study: With positive TSH receptor antibodies and over 5 years of antithyroid drugs, Graves' disease was considered persistent. Broader study findings: Comparison showed that persistent patients shared more public clonotypes (over 2,500) than new patients (966).

Germline V gene lookup returns CDR1 SNHLY and CDR2 FYNNEI. Deletions cut 8 bases from V and 6 bases from J, with 19 bases between. The CDR3 totals 14 residues. The time point: persistent/refractory GD, antithyroid drugs over 5 years with positive TRAb. With RNA extracted from PBMCs as input, the TCR library was made. All patients originated from an endocrinology department located in Xi'an, China. The chain is built from TRBV2 and TRBJ1-2; TRBD1 is a possible D gene (6 bases). The specimen was peripheral blood mononuclear cells (PBMCs), collected when the disease was refractory, from a patient treated with antithyroid drugs. This TCR was recovered from a female donor with Graves disease. The CDR3 nucleotides read TGTGCCAGCTGGAGCCCAGGGGCCGAGGATGGCTACACCTTC. This gives the protein CASWSPGAEDGYTF. The full variable domain, with the rest looked up from reference TRBV2 and TRBJ1-2, is EPEVTQTPSHQVTQMGQEVILRCVPISNHLYFYWYRQILGQKVEFLVSFYNNEISEKSEIFDDQFSVERPDGSNFTLKIRSTKLEDSAMYFCASWSPGAEDGYTFGSGTRLTVV.